This T cell receptor (beta chain) derives from a study of T cell responses to AZD1222 COVID-19 vaccine. Whole-study results and caveats: Reports say nearly half of spike-specific TCRs go after unmutated variant regions. Dominant CD4 TCR responses targeted spike regions 160-218 and 743-854.

This table comes from immunoSEQ multiplex PCR, and its TCRdb copy is limited to in-frame clones, with some not included. This table holds roughly 160,000 clones, approximately 91% found once. Between the trimmed V and J ends, which lost 0 bases and 0 bases, there was a span of 12 bases. This CDR3 region has 16 residues. Looked up from germline, CDR1 is SGHNT and CDR2 is YYREEE (reference sequence). With regard to this clone: No antigen is known for it.

The source is an adult in good health. The sequencing here drew on peripheral blood, taken on day 0 of AZD1222 vaccination. The J gene is TRBJ2-5, the V gene TRBV5-4, with D perhaps given as TRBD1 or TRBD2 (5 bases each). CDR3 DNA sequence: TGTGCCAGCAGCTTGGTCCGAGGGGCGTACCAAGAGACCCAGTACTTC. It is translated as CASSLVRGAYQETQYF.